The rows below give T cell receptor beta chains drawn from one sample of a study of early T cells in non-severe SARS-CoV-2 infection. TCRdb reprocessed the 5' RACE reads with MiXCR, giving one entry per CDR3 protein. The repertoire has about 130,000 distinct CDR3 sequences, about 15% of them found once; the top ten carry around a fifth. Sequenced material: whole blood. The source of these receptors is an adult who was a healthcare worker with PCR-confirmed SARS-CoV-2 infection or an uninfected control (not recorded which). Both conserved end residues are part of each CDR3. The D gene is left open where the match is weak. Size is stated for part of the rows, as once, few or many counts, or as a class when the clone is expanded.

TRBV12-5	TRBJ1-2	-	few	TGTGCTAGTGCCCTGTTCCCAACAGGATGGGCGGAAGGCTACACCTTC	CASALFPTGWAEGYTF
TRBV6-5	TRBJ1-4	-	few	TGTGCCAGCAGTGGAGGGGTGGAAGAAAAACTGTTTTTT	CASSGGVEEKLFF
TRBV7-9	TRBJ1-1	-	many	TGTGCCAGCAGCTCGCAAAGTATGAACACTGAAGCTTTCTTT	CASSSQSMNTEAFF
TRBV7-9	TRBJ2-2	TRBD1	many	TGTGCCAGCAGCTTAGTGCGACAGGGCGGCGGGGAGCTGTTTTTT	CASSLVRQGGGELFF
TRBV2	TRBJ2-3	-	-	TGTGCCAGCAGGGTGGACGACGTTGGTACGCAGTATTTT	CASRVDDVGTQYF
TRBV20-1	TRBJ2-2	TRBD2	-	TGCAGTGCTAGAGTCGCGGGGGGAGCGAACACCGGGGAGCTGTTTTTT	CSARVAGGANTGELFF
TRBV5-1	TRBJ1-4	-	few	TGCGCCAGCAGTGTAGGGGCCGTGGATGAAAAACTGTTTTTT	CASSVGAVDEKLFF
TRBV7-8	TRBJ2-7	TRBD1	-	TGTGCCAGCAGCTTAGGCCCCCCCGGGACAGGGTCCTACGAGCAGTACTTC	CASSLGPPGTGSYEQYF
TRBV7-9	TRBJ2-5	-	-	TGTGCCAGCAGCTTAGGGGGAACCCCGGAGACCCAGTACTTC	CASSLGGTPETQYF
TRBV4-1	TRBJ1-2	TRBD1	few	TGCGCCAGCAGCCAAGCCCCAGGGGGTGAATTCGGCTACACCTTC	CASSQAPGGEFGYTF
TRBV20-1	TRBJ1-4	-	-	TGCAGTGCTAGAGACAGGACCGTAAGGGAAAAACTGTTTTTT	CSARDRTVREKLFF
TRBV7-9	TRBJ2-5	TRBD2	-	TGTGCCAGCAGCCCGGGGGGGGCAGGAGAAGAGACCCAGTACTTC	CASSPGGAGEETQYF
TRBV7-9	TRBJ1-4	-	few	TGTGCCAGCAGCCCAGGACGGTCTAATGAAAAACTGTTTTTT	CASSPGRSNEKLFF
TRBV6-5	TRBJ2-1	TRBD1	few	TGTGCCAGCAGCCTCGACAGGGAATCTGAGCAGTTCTTC	CASSLDRESEQFF
TRBV3-1	TRBJ1-3	TRBD1	-	TGTGCCACCGCGTCCGGGACAGGGCGGAACACCATATATTTT	CATASGTGRNTIYF
TRBV2	TRBJ2-5	-	-	TGTGCCAGCACTGCAGACAGTGAAGAGACCCAGTACTTC	CASTADSEETQYF